This TCR beta chain was sequenced during a study of T cells in Graves' hyperthyroidism and ophthalmopathy. Amplification targeted TCR beta CDR3 regions from RNA transcripts. The primer set for the first-round RT-PCR of the TCR CDR3 was HTBI. One entry per CDR3 protein results from TCRdb running MiXCR on the multiplex PCR reads. The table records fewer than 500,000 distinct CDR3 sequences, roughly 12% of them present only once. The V end lost 2 bases, the J end lost 1 base, and 15 bases lay between the germline ends. This CDR3 is 17 amino acids long. Germline values: CDR1 MNHNS, CDR2 SASEGT. Many counts were recorded for this clonotype.

The sequence was collected from a man aged 25-45 years with Graves' hyperthyroidism that later progressed to Graves' ophthalmopathy. This chain uses TRBV6-1 with TRBJ1-5; no firm D call. The sequenced sample was blood. DNA for the CDR3: TGTGCCAGCAGTGAATTCGGCAGTTGGACCAGCAATCAGCCCCAGCATTTT. Protein product: CASSEFGSWTSNQPQHF.